This T cell receptor (beta chain) was found in a study of T cells after posttransplantation cyclophosphamide. Trimming cost V 1 base and J 1 base, with 10 bases left between them. Germline V gene lookup returns CDR1 MNHNS and CDR2 SASEGT. This CDR3 is 15 amino acids long. The naive gate required viable CD3+CD4+ or CD3+CD8+ cells with CCR7+CD45RA+CD45RO-CD95-CD27+CD28+ phenotype. Clones were sequenced by immunoSEQ multiplex PCR, and TCRdb holds only the in-frame ones, with some missing. The sample yields roughly 2,100 clones, 94% seen once. The TCR was taken from a woman aged 60-70 years in good health, CMV-negative, and a related stem cell transplant donor. The rearrangement uses TRBV6-1 and TRBJ1-2, with D perhaps matching TRBD1 (6 bases). Sequenced sample: naive CD8+ T cells sorted from PBMCs. The CDR3 nucleotides are TGTGCCAGCAGTGAAGGGACAGTTAATAACTATGGCTACACCTTC. Translation: CASSEGTVNNYGYTF.